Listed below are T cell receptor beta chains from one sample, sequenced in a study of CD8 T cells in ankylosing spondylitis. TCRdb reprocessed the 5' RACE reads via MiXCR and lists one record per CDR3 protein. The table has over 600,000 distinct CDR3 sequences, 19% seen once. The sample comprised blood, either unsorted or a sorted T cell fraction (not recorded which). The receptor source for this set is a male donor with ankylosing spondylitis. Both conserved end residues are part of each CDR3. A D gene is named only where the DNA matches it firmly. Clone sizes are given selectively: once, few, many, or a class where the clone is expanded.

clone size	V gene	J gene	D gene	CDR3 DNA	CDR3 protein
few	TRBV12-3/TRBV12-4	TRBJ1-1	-	TGTGCCAGCAGTTTTCAAGACGCTGGGGCGGGCACTGAAGCTTTCTTT	CASSFQDAGAGTEAFF
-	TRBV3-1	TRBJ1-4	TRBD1	TGTGCCAGCAGTTACAGACAGGGAACTAATGAAAAACTGTTTTTT	CASSYRQGTNEKLFF
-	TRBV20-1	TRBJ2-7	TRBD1	TGCAGTGCCAGACAGGGTTCCTACCACGAGCAGTACTTC	CSARQGSYHEQYF
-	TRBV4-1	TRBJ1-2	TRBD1	TGCGCCAGCAGCCAACCCCAGGGGGTCCTCAAGGGCTATGGCTACACCTTC	CASSQPQGVLKGYGYTF
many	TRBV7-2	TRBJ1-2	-	TGTGCCAGCAGCTTAGACCGTTTTGGCTACACCTTC	CASSLDRFGYTF
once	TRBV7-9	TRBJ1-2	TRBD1	TGTGCCAGCAGCCCACCGACAGGGGCTCGTGGCTACACCTTC	CASSPPTGARGYTF
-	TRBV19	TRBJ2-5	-	TGTGCCAGTAGCCCCCCGGCGGGTTGGAAAGAGACCCAGTACTTC	CASSPPAGWKETQYF
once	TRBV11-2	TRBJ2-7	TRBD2	TGTGCCAGCAGCGTAGCGGGGTTGGGGTCCTACGAGCAGTACTTC	CASSVAGLGSYEQYF
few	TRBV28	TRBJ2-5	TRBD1	TGTGCCAGCAGTTTCCGGGACAGTAAAACGTCGGAGACCCAGTACTTC	CASSFRDSKTSETQYF
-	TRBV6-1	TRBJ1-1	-	TGTGCCAGCAGTATTCGGGGCGAGGGCACTGAAGCTTTCTTT	CASSIRGEGTEAFF
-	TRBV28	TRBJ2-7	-	TGTGCCAGCAGTTTATCCTGGGGGGACACAAGCTACGAGCAGTACTTC	CASSLSWGDTSYEQYF
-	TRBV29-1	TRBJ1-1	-	TGCAGCGGGGGTCGGCCCGGGACTGAAGCTTTCTTT	CSGGRPGTEAFF
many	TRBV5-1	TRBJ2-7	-	TGCGCCAGCAGCTTGGGGATTACCTACGAGCAGTACTTC	CASSLGITYEQYF
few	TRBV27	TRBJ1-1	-	TGTGCCAGCAGTTTAACAGGGCCGACGAACACTGAAGCTTTCTTT	CASSLTGPTNTEAFF
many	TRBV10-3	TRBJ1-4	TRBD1	TGTGCCATCAGCGTTGGACAGGGTGGGGAAAAACTGTTTTTT	CAISVGQGGEKLFF
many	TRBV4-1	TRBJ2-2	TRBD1	TGCGCCAGCAGCCAAGCTCGGACAGGGTCATCGGGAACCGGGGAGCTGTTTTTT	CASSQARTGSSGTGELFF
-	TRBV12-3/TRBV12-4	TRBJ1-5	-	TGTGCCAGCAGGCAGGGTGGGGTTCAGCCCCAGCATTTT	CASRQGGVQPQHF
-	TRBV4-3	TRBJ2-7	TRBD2	TGCGCCAGCAGCCAAGATCGTTCACTAGCGGATCAGACCTACGAGCAGTACTTC	CASSQDRSLADQTYEQYF
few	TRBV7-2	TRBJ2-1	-	TGTGCCAGCGGGGCAGCTAGTCAGTTCTTC	CASGAASQFF
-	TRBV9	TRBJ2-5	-	TGTGCCAGCAGCGTAGGGGTGACCAACACGGAGACCCAGTACTTC	CASSVGVTNTETQYF
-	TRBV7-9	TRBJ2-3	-	TGTGCCAGCAGCTTAGCGGAGGTGGGGGCAGATACGCAGTATTTT	CASSLAEVGADTQYF
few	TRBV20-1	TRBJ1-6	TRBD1	TGCAGTGCTTCGAGGCTAGGACAGGCGAGCTCCTATAATTCACCCCTCCACTTT	CSASRLGQASSYNSPLHF
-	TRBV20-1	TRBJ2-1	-	TGCAGTGCCACGCCCACTACCAATGAGCAGTTCTTC	CSATPTTNEQFF
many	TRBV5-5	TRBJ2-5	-	TGTGCCAGCAGCTGGGCAGGGGGCACGGGAGGAGAGACCCAGTACTTC	CASSWAGGTGGETQYF
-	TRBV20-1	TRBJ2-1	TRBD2	TGCAGTGCTGACAGCGGGGGGTACAATGAGCAGTTCTTC	CSADSGGYNEQFF
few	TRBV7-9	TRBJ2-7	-	TGTGCCAGCAGCTTAGCGCCCCACGAGCAGTACTTC	CASSLAPHEQYF
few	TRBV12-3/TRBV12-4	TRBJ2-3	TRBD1	TGTGCCAGCAGTTGGAATCCCCGGGACAGGGGGGATACGCAGTATTTT	CASSWNPRDRGDTQYF
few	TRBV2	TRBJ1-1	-	TGTGCCAGCAGAGTCGATGAACGTGAGCGATTCGGGAGGGGCGCTGAAGCTTTCTTT	CASRVDERERFGRGAEAFF
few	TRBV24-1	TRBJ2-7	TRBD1	TGTGCCACCAGTGCGGGGCCAGGGGGCTTCTCGGAGCAGTACTTC	CATSAGPGGFSEQYF
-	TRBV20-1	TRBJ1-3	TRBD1	TGCAGTGCTGACCGGACAGGGGCTGGAAACACCATATATTTT	CSADRTGAGNTIYF
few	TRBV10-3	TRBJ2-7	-	TGTGCCATCAGCGGGCGGAGTACGAGCTCCTACGAGCAGTACTTC	CAISGRSTSSYEQYF
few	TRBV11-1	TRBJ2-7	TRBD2	TGTGCCAGCAGCCCCGGCGGGGGGCTATTCGAGCAGTACTTC	CASSPGGGLFEQYF
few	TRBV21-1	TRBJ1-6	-	TGTGCCAGCAGACTACCTAATTCAGGGCCCCTCCACTTT	CASRLPNSGPLHF
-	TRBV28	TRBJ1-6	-	TGTGCCAGCAGTTGGGCCGCCTCGGCTTCACCCCTCCACTTT	CASSWAASASPLHF
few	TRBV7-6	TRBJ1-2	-	TGTGCCAGCAGCTTATACGGGGGGCCTGGCTACACCTTC	CASSLYGGPGYTF
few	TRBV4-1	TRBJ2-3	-	TGCGCCAGCAGCCAAGGGCGGGGCTACACAGATACGCAGTATTTT	CASSQGRGYTDTQYF
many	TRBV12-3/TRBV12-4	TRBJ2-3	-	TGTGCCAGCAGTTTATGGAGGGACTCCACAGATACGCAGTATTTT	CASSLWRDSTDTQYF
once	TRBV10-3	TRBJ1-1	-	TGTGCCATCAGTGAGCGTCCGAACACTGAAGCTTTCTTT	CAISERPNTEAFF
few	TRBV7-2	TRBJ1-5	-	TGTGCCAGCAGCTTCTACGGGAATCAGCCCCAGCATTTT	CASSFYGNQPQHF
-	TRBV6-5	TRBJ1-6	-	TGTGCCAGCAGTTACTCTCGGGGTTTGGTGGCGGATTATAATTCACCCCTCCACTTT	CASSYSRGLVADYNSPLHF
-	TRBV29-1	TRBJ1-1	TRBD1	TGCAGCGTTGAAGGATCGGTACAGGGGATGAACACTGAAGCTTTCTTT	CSVEGSVQGMNTEAFF
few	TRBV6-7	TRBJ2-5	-	TGTGCCAGCAGTTACGTCGGCAGGCCCCAAGAGACCCAGTACTTC	CASSYVGRPQETQYF
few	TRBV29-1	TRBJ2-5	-	TGCAGCGCTGAGGGACGTGAGGAGACCCAGTACTTC	CSAEGREETQYF
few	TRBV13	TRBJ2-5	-	TGTGCCAGCAGCCCCGGCGAGTCGGGGCAAGAGACCCAGTACTTC	CASSPGESGQETQYF
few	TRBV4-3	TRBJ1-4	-	TGCGCCAGCAGCCGGCAACAGGGACTAAATGAAAAACTGTTTTTT	CASSRQQGLNEKLFF